This T cell receptor (beta chain) was found in a study of tumor-infiltrating lymphocytes in primary liver carcinoma. Extraction also yielded germline DNA, while blood RNA was obtained from unsorted whole blood. A note on this clonotype: At one boundary the junction diverges from the germline segment, which might be a read error.

Priming with a constant-region primer yielded TCR beta cDNA from about 540 ng total RNA. Amplification in three nested multiplex PCR rounds with slightly modified ARM-PCR gave rise to TCR beta libraries. The first two PCR rounds used TRBV1-TRBV30 primers with a Cbeta primer, nine to ten cycles each. TCRdb itself ran the multiplex PCR reads through MiXCR, one entry per CDR3 protein. Of 300,000 to 400,000 distinct CDR3 sequences in the sample, more than 55% were seen once. CDR3 length: 13 amino acids. The germline V gene has CDR1 MNHNS and CDR2 SASEGT. The rearrangement joins TRBV6-1 to TRBJ1-5; D call uncertain. The sequenced sample was peripheral blood. The sequence derives from a man aged 40-49 years with primary liver carcinoma and hepatitis B virus infection. CDR3 in amino acids: CASCEAFGQTQHF. For the CDR3, the DNA is TGTGCCAGCTGTGAAGCATTTGGTCAGACCCAGCATTTT.